Listed here is a single TCR beta chain. The CDR3 extends over 13 amino acids. V shed 4 bases and J shed 4 bases, with 12 bases lying between them. The germline V gene has CDR1 SQVTM and CDR2 ANQGSEA. Assay: immunoSEQ multiplex PCR; the TCRdb copy retains only in-frame clones and omits some. The sample has 250,000 to 350,000 clones, 86% seen once; the top ten hold 1.5% to 2%. This sample stems from a study of blood T cell repertoires in COVID-19. Study-level background: In each case, the material was cDNA or gDNA derived from T cells, B-cell-depleted T cells, or PBMCs.

This receptor was identified in a woman between 50 and 59 years old with acute or convalescent COVID-19. The V call is TRBV29-1, the J call TRBJ2-3; D uncertain. Sequenced material: peripheral blood. CDR3 DNA sequence: TGCAGCGTTGGTTACACCTCCTCAGATACGCAGTATTTT. It codes for CSVGYTSSDTQYF.